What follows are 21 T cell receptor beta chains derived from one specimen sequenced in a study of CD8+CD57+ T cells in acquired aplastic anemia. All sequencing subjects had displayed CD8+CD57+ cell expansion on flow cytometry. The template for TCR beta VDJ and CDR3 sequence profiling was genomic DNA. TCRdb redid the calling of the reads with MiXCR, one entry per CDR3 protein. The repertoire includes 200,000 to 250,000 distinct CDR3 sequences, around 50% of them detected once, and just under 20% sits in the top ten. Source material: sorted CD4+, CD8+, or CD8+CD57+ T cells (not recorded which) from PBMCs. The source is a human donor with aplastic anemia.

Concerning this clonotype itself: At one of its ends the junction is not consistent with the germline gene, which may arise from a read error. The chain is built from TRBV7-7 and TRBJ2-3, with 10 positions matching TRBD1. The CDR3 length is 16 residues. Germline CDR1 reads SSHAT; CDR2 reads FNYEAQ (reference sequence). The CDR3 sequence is CASSLGQGGSTDTRYF. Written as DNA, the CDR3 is TGTGCCAGCAGCCTAGGACAGGGGGGCAGCACAGATACGCGGTATTTT.

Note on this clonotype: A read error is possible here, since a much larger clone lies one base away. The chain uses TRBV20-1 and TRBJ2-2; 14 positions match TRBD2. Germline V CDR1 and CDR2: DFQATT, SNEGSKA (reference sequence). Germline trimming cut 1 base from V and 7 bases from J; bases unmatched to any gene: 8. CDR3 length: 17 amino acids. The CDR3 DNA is TGCAGTGCTAGAGGACTAGCGGGGGGGCTGGACATCGGGGAGCTGTTTTTT. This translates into CSARGLAGGLDIGELFF.

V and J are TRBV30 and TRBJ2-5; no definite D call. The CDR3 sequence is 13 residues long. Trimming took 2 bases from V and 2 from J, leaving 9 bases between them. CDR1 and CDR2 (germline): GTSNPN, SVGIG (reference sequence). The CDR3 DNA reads TGTGCCTGGAGTATCCTCCTTCAAGAGACCCAGTACTTC. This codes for CAWSILLQETQYF.

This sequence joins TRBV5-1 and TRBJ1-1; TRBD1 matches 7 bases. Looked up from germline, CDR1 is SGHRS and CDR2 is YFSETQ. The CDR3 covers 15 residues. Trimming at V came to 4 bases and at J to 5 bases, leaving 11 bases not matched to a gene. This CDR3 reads CASSQYGTARTEAFF. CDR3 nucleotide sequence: TGCGCCAGCAGCCAGTACGGGACAGCGAGAACTGAAGCTTTCTTT.

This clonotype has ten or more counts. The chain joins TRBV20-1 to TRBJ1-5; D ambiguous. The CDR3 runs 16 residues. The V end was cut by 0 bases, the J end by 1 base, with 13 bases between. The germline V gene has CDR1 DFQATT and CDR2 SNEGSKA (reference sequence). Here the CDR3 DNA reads TGCAGTGCTAGAGATGCTCGGGGTAGGAGCAATCAGCCCCAGCATTTT. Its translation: CSARDARGRSNQPQHF.

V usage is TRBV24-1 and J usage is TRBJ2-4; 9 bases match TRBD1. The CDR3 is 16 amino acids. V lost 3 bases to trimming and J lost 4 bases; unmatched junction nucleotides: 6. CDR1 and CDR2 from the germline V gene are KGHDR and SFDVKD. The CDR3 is CATSDAPGQGKNIQYF. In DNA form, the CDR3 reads TGTGCCACCAGTGATGCCCCGGGACAGGGTAAAAACATTCAGTACTTC.

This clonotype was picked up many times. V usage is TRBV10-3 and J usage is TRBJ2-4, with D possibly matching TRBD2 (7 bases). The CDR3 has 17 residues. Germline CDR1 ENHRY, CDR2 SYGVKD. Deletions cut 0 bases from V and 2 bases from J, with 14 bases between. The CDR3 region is CAISESVGGPTKNIQYF. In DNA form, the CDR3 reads TGTGCCATCAGTGAGTCTGTGGGGGGGCCGACCAAAAACATTCAGTACTTC.

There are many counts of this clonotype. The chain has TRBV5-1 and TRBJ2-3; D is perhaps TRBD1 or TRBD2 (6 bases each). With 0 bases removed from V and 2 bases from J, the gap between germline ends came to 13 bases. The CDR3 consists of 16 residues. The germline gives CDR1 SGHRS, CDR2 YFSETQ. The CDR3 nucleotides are TGCGCCAGCAGCTTGGAGGGGGGTAGAGACACAGATACGCAGTATTTT. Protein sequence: CASSLEGGRDTDTQYF.

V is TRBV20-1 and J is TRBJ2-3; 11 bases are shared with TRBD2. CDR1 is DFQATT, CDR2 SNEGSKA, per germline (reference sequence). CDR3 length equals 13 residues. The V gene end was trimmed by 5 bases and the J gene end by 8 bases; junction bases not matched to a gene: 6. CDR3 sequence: CSAVSGGAGTQYF. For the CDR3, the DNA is TGCAGTGCTGTTAGCGGGGGGGCCGGTACGCAGTATTTT.

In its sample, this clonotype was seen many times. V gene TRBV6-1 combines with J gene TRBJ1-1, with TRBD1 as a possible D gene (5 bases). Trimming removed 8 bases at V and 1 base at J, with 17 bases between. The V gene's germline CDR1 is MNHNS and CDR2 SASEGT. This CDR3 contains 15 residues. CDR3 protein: CASGLQAGTNTEAFF. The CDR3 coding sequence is TGTGCCAGCGGACTCCAGGCAGGGACGAACACTGAAGCTTTCTTT.

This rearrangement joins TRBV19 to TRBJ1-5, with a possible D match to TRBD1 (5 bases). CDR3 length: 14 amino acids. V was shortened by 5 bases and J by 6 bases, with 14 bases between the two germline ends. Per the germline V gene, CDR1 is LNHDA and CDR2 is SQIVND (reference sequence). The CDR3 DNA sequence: TGTGCCAGTAGTGGAAGAGGGGTCGGTCAGCCCCAGCATTTT. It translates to CASSGRGVGQPQHF.

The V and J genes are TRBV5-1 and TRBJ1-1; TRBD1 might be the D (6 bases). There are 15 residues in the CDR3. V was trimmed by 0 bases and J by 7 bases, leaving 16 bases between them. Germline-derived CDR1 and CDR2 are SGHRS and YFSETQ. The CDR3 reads CASSLDWGGGIEAFF. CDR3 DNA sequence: TGCGCCAGCAGCTTGGATTGGGGGGGGGGCATTGAAGCTTTCTTT. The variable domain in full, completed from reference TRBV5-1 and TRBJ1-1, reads KAGVTQTPRYLIKTRGQQVTLSCSPISGHRSVSWYQQTPGQGLQFLFEYFSETQRNKGNFPGRFSGRQFSNSRSEMNVSTLELGDSALYLCASSLDWGGGIEAFFGQGTRLTVV.

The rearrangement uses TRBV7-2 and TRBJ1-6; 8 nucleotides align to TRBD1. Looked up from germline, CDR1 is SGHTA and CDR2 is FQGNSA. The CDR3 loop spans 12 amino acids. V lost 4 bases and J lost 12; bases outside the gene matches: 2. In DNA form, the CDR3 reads TGTGCCAGCAGCTCCGGACAGGGACCCCTCCACTTT. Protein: CASSSGQGPLHF.

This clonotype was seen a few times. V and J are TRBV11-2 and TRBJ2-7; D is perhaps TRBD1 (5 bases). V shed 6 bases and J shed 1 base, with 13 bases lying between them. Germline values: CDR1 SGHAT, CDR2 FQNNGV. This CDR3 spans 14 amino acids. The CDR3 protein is CASRSLRGSYEQYF. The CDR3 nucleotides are TGTGCCAGCAGGTCTCTTAGGGGTTCCTACGAGCAGTACTTC.

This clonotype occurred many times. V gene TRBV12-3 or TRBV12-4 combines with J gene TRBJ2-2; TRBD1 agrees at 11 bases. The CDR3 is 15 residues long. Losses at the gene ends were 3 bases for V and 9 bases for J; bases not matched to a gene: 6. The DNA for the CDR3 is TGTGCCAGCAGTTTGTCCTGGACAGGGGGCCGGGAGCTGTTTTTT. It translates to CASSLSWTGGRELFF.

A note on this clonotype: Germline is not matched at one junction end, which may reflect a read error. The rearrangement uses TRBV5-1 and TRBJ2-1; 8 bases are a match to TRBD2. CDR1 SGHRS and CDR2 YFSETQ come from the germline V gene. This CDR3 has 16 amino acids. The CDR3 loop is CASSQEWRGAGHEQFF. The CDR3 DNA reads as TGTGCCAGCAGCCAAGAGTGGCGGGGGGCCGGACATGAGCAGTTCTTC.

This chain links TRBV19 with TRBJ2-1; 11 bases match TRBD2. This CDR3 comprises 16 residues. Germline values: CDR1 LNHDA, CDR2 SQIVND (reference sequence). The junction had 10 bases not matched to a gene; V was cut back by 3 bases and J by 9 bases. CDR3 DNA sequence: TGTGCCAGTAGTATCCCCTCAATAGCGGGGGGGCGTGAGCAGTTCTTC. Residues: CASSIPSIAGGREQFF.

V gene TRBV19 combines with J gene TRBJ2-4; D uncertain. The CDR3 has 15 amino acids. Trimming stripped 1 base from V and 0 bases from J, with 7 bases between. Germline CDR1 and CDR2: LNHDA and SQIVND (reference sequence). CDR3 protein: CASSIGTLAKNIQYF. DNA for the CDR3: TGTGCCAGTAGTATAGGGACCCTAGCCAAAAACATTCAGTACTTC.

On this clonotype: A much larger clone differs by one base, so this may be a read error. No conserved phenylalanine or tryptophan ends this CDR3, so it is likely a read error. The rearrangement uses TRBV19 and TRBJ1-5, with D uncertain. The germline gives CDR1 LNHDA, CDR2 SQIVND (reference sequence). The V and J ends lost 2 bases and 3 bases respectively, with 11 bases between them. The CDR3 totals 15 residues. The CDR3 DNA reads TGTGCCAGTAGTATAAGTCGGTATGCCAATCAGCCCCAGCATTCT. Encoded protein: CASSISRYANQPQHS.

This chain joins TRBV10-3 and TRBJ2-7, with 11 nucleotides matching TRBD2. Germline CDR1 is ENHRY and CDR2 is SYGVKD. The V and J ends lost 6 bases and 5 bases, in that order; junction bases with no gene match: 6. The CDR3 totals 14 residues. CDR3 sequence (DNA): TGTGCCATCAGGCATACTAGCGGGGGTGACGAGCAGTACTTC. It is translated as CAIRHTSGGDEQYF.

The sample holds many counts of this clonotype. CDR3 DNA: TGCGCCAGCAGTCACCAGGGGAACACTGAAGCTTTCTTT. Protein: CASSHQGNTEAFF. This chain connects TRBV10-2 to TRBJ1-1; D perhaps matches TRBD1 (5 bases). The V and J ends lost 5 bases and 1 base respectively, with 8 bases between them. The CDR3 loop spans 13 amino acids. Germline CDR1 and CDR2: WSHSY and SAAADI.